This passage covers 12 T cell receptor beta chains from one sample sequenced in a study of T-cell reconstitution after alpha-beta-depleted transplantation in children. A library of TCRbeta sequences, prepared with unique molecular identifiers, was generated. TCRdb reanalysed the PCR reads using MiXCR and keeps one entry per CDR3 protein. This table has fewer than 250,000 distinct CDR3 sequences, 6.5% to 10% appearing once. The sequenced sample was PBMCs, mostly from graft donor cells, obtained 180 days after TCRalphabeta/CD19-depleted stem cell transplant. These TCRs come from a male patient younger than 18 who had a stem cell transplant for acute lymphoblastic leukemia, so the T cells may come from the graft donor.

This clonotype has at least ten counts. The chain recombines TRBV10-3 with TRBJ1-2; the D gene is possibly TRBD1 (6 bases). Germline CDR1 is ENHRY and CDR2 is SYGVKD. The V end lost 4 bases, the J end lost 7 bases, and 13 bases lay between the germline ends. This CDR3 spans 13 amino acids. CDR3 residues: CAISGPDRFGYTF. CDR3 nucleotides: TGTGCCATCAGTGGCCCCGACAGGTTTGGCTACACCTTC.

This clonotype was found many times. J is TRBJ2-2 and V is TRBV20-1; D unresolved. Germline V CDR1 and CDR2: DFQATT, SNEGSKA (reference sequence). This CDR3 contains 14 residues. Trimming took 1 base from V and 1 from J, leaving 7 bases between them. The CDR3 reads CSARVLGNTGELFF. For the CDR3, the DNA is TGCAGTGCTAGAGTCCTAGGGAACACCGGGGAGCTGTTTTTT.

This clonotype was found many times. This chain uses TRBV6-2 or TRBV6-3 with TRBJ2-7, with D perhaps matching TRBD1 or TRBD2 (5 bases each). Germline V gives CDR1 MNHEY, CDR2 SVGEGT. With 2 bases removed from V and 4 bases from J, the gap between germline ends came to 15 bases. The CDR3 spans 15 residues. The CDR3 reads CASSYGTGQRYEQYF. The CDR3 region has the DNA TGTGCCAGCAGTTACGGGACGGGGCAGAGGTACGAGCAGTACTTC.

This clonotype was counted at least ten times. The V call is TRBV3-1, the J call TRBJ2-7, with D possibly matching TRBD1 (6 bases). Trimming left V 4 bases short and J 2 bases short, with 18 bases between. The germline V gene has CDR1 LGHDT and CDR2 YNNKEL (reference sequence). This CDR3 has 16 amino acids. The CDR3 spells CASSRSQGLPPYEQYF. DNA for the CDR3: TGTGCCAGCAGCCGGTCCCAGGGGCTTCCTCCCTACGAGCAGTACTTC.

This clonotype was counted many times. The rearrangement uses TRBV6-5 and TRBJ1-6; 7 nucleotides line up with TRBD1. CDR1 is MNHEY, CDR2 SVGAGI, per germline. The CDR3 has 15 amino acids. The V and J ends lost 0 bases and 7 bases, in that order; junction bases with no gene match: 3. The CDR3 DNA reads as TGTGCCAGCAGTTACTCGACAGGGCAGAATTCACCCCTCCACTTT. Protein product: CASSYSTGQNSPLHF.

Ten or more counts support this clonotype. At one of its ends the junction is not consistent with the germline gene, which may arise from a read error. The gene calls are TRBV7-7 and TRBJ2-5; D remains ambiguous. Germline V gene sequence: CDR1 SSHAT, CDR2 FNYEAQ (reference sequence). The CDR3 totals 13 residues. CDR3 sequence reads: CASSLVGQETQYF. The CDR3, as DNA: TGTGCTAGCAGCTTAGTAGGCCAAGAGACCCAGTACTTC.

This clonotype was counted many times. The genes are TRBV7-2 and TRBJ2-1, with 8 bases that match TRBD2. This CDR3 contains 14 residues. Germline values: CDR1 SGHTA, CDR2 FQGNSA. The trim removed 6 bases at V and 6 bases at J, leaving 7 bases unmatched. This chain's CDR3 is CASSPRLAGNEQFF. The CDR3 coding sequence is TGTGCCAGCAGTCCTCGGCTAGCGGGCAATGAGCAGTTCTTC.

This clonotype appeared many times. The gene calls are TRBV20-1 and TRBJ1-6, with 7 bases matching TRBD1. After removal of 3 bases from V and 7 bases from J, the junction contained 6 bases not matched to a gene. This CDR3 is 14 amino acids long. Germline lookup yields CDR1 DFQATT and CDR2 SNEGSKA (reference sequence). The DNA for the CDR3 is TGCAGTGCTAGCCGACAGGGAACGAATTCACCCCTCCACTTT. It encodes CSASRQGTNSPLHF.

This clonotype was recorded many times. CDR3 sequence reads: CASSQDGLLAGGGETQYF. In DNA form, the CDR3 reads TGTGCCAGCAGCCAAGACGGTCTACTAGCGGGAGGAGGAGAGACCCAGTACTTC. The chain couples TRBV4-2 to TRBJ2-5, with 12 bases that match TRBD2. The CDR3 covers 18 residues. V was pared by 0 bases and J by 4 bases, with 9 bases of the junction left unmatched. Looked up from germline, CDR1 is LGHNA and CDR2 is YNFKEQ.

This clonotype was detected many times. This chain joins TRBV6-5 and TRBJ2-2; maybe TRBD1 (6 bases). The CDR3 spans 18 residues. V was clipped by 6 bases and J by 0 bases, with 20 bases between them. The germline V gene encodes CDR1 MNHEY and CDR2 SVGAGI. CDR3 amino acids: CASSYQPGHIANTGELFF. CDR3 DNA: TGTGCCAGCAGCTATCAACCGGGACATATCGCGAACACCGGGGAGCTGTTTTTT.

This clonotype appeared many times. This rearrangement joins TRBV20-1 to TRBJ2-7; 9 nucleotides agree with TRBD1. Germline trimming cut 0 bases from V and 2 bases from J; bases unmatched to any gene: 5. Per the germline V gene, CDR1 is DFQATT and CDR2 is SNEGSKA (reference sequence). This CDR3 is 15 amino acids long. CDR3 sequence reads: CSARDLGTGTYEQYF. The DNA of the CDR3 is TGCAGTGCTAGAGATCTGGGGACAGGGACCTACGAGCAGTACTTC.

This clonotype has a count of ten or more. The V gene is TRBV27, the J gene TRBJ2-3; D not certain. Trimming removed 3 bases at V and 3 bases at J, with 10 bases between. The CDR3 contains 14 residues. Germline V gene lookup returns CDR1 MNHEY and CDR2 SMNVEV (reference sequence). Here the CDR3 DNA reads TGTGCCAGCAGTTTCGGGTCGGCGACAGATACGCAGTATTTT. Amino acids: CASSFGSATDTQYF.